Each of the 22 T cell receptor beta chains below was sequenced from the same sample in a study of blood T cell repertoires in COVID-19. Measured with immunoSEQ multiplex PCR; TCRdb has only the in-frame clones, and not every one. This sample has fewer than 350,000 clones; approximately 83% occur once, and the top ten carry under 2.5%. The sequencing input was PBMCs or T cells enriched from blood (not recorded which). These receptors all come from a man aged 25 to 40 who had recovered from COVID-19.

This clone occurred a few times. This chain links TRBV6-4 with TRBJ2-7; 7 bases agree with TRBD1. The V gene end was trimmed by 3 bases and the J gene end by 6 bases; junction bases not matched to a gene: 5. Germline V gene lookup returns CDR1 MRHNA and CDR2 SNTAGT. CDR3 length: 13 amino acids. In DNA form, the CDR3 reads TGTGCCAGCAGTGAAGGGACAGCTGCCGAGCAGTACTTC. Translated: CASSEGTAAEQYF.

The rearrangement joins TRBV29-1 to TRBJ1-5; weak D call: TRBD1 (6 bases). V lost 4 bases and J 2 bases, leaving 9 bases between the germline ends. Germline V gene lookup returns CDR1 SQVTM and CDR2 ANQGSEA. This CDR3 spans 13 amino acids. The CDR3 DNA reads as TGCAGCGTTGCCCCAGGGGGCAATCAGCCCCAGCATTTT. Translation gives CSVAPGGNQPQHF.

The CDR3 sequence: CASSFDSTYEQYF. CDR3 in DNA: TGTGCCAGTAGTTTCGACAGTACCTACGAGCAGTACTTC. The V call is TRBV19, the J call TRBJ2-7; maybe TRBD1 (5 bases). CDR3 length: 13 amino acids. V lost 5 bases, J lost 2 bases, and 10 bases lay in between. Looked up from germline, CDR1 is LNHDA and CDR2 is SQIVND (reference sequence).

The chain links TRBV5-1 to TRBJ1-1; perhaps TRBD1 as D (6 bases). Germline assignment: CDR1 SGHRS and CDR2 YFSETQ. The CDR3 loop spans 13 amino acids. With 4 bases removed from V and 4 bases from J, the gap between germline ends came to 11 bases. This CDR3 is CASSAGVATEAFF. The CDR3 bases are TGCGCCAGCAGCGCAGGGGTAGCCACTGAAGCTTTCTTT.

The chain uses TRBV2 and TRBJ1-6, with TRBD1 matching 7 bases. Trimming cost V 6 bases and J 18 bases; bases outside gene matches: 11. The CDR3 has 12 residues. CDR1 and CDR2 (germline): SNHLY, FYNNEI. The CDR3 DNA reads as TGTGCCAGCAGGCGGACAGGCGGGTCGTCCCACTTT. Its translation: CASRRTGGSSHF. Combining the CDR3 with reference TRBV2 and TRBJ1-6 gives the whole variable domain EPEVTQTPSHQVTQMGQEVILRCVPISNHLYFYWYRQILGQKVEFLVSFYNNEISEKSEIFDDQFSVERPDGSNFTLKIRSTKLEDSAMYFCASRRTGGSSHFGNGTRLTVT.

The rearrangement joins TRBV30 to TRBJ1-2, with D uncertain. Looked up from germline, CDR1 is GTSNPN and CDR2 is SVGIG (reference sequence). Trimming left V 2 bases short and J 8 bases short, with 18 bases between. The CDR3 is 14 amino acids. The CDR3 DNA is TGTGCCTGGAGTCTCCCGGGCGAAACGGGGGGCTACACCTTC. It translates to CAWSLPGETGGYTF.

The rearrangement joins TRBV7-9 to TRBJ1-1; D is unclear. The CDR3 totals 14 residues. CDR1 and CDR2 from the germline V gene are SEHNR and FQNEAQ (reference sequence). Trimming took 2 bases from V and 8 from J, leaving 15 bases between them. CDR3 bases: TGTGCCAGCAGCTTAAGTATTGGTACAGACGAAGCTTTCTTT. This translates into CASSLSIGTDEAFF. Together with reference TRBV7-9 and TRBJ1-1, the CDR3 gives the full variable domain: DTGVSQNPRHKITKRGQNVTFRCDPISEHNRLYWYRQTLGQGPEFLTYFQNEAQLEKSRLLSDRFSAERPKGSFSTLEIQRTEQGDSAMYLCASSLSIGTDEAFFGQGTRLTVV.

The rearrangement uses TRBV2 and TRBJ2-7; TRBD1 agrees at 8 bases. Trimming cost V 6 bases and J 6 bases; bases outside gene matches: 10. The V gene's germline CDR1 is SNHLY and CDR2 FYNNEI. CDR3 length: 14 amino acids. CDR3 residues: CASRQGQASGEQYF. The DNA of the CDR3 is TGTGCCAGCAGACAGGGACAGGCCTCTGGCGAGCAGTACTTC.

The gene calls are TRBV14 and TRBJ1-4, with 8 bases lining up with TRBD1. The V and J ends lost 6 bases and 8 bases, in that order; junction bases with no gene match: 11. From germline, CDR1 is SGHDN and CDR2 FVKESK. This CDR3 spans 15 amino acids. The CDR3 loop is CASSDPATGGEKLFF. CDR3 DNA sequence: TGTGCCAGCAGTGACCCGGCCACAGGGGGGGAAAAACTGTTTTTT.

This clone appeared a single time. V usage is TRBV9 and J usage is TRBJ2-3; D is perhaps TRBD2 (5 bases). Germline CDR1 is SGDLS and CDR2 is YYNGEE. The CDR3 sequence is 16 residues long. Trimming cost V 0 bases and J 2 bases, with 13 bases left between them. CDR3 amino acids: CASSVGLAGITDTQYF. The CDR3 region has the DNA TGTGCCAGCAGCGTAGGTCTAGCCGGAATCACAGATACGCAGTATTTT. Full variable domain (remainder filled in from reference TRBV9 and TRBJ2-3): DSGVTQTPKHLITATGQRVTLRCSPRSGDLSVYWYQQSLDQGLQFLIQYYNGEERAKGNILERFSAQQFPDLHSELNLSSLELGDSALYFCASSVGLAGITDTQYFGPGTRLTVL.

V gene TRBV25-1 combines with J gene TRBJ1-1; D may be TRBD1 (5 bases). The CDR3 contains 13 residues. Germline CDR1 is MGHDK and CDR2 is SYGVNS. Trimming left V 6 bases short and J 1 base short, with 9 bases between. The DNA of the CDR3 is TGTGCCAGCAGAACGACAGCGAACACTGAAGCTTTCTTT. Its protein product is CASRTTANTEAFF.

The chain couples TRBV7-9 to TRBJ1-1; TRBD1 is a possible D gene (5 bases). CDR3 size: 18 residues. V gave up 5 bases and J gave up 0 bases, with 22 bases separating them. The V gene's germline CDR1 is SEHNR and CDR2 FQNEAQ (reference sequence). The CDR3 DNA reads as TGTGCCAGCAGCGCAGTGGAGGGGCCGCCTCGAATGAACACTGAAGCTTTCTTT. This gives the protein CASSAVEGPPRMNTEAFF.

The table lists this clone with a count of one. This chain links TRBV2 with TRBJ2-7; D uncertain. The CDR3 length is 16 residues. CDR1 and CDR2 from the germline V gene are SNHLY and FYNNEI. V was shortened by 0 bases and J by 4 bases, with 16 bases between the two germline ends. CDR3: CASSEAAGQAFYEQYF. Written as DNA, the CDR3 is TGTGCCAGCAGTGAAGCGGCAGGCCAGGCTTTTTACGAGCAGTACTTC.

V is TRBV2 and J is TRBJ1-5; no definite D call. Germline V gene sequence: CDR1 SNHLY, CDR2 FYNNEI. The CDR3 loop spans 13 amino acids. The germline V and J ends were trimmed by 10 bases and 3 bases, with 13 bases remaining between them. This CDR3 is CATKTSNNQPQHF. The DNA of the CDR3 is TGTGCCACCAAGACATCTAACAATCAGCCCCAGCATTTT.

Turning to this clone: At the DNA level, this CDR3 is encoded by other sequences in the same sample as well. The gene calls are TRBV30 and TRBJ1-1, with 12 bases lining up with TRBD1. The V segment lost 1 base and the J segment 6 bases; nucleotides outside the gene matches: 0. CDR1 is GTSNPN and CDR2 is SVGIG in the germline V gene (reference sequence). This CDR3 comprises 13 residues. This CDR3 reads CAWSGDRGPEAFF. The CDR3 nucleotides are TGTGCCTGGAGTGGGGACAGGGGGCCTGAAGCTTTCTTT.

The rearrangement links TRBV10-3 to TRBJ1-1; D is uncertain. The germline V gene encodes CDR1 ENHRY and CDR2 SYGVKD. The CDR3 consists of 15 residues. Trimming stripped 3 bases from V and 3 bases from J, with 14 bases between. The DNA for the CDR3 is TGTGCCATCAGTGATCGTACAGTGGGCCACACTGAAGCTTTCTTT. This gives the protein CAISDRTVGHTEAFF.

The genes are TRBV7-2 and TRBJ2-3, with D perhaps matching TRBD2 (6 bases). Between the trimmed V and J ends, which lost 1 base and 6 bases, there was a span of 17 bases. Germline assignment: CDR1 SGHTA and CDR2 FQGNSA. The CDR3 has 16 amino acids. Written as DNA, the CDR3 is TGTGCCAGCAGCTTAGTGGGCACTTCGGCGGGGGATACGCAGTATTTT. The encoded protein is CASSLVGTSAGDTQYF.

CDR3 DNA: TGTGCCAGCAGTGAAGTTGGTGCGCTCACTGAAGCTTTCTTT. Translation gives CASSEVGALTEAFF. This sequence joins TRBV6-1 and TRBJ1-1, with D unresolved. V shed 1 base and J shed 4 bases, with 10 bases lying between them. The CDR3 has 14 amino acids. Germline CDR1 reads MNHNS; CDR2 reads SASEGT.

CDR3 DNA sequence: TGTGCCAGCAGCCCCTTAGCGGGGTTCACAGATACGCAGTATTTT. Its translation is CASSPLAGFTDTQYF. The chain uses TRBV3-1 (or the pseudogene TRBV3-2) and TRBJ2-3; 8 bases are a match to TRBD2. The V gene end was trimmed by 4 bases and the J gene end by 2 bases; junction bases not matched to a gene: 5. The germline V gene encodes CDR1 LGHDT and CDR2 YNNKEL (reference sequence). The CDR3 spans 15 residues.

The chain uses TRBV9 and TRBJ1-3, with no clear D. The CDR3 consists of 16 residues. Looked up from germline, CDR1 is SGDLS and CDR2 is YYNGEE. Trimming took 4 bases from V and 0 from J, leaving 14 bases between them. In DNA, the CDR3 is TGTGCCAGCAGCCTATCCCCTGGGAGCTCTGGAAACACCATATATTTT. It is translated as CASSLSPGSSGNTIYF.

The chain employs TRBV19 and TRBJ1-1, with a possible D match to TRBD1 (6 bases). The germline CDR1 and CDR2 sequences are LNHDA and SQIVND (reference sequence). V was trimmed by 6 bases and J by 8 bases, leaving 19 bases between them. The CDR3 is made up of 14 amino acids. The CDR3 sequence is CASRLLQGGKEAFF. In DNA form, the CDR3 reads TGTGCCAGTAGGCTCCTACAGGGAGGGAAAGAAGCTTTCTTT. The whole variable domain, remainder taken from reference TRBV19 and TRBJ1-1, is DGGITQSPKYLFRKEGQNVTLSCEQNLNHDAMYWYRQDPGQGLRLIYYSQIVNDFQKGDIAEGYSVSREKKESFPLTVTSAQKNPTAFYLCASRLLQGGKEAFFGQGTRLTVV.

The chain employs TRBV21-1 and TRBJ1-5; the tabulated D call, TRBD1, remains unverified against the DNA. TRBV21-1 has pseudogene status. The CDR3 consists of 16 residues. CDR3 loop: CASSSSGTGFNQPQHF. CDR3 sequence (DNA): TGTGCCAGCAGCAGCTCCGGGACAGGGTTCAATCAGCCCCAGCATTTT.